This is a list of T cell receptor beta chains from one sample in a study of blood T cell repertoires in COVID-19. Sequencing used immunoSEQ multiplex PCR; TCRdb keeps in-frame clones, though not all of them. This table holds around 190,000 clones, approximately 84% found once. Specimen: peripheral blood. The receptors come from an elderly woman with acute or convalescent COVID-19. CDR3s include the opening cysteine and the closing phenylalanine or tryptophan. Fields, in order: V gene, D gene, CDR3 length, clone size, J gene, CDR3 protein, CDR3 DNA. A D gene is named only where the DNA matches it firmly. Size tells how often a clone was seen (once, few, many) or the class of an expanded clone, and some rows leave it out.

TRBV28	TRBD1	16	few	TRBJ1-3	CASSFFPGQGRNTIYF	TGTGCCAGCAGTTTCTTCCCGGGACAGGGGAGAAACACCATATATTTT
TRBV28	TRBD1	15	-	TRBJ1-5	CASSWTGGKDQPQHF	TGTGCCAGCAGTTGGACAGGGGGGAAGGATCAGCCCCAGCATTTT
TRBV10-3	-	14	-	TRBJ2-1	CAIQGRGSYNEQFF	TGTGCCATACAGGGTCGGGGCTCCTACAATGAGCAGTTCTTC
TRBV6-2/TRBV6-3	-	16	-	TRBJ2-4	CASSYFGQGRPNIQYF	TGTGCCAGCAGTTACTTTGGTCAAGGGAGGCCAAACATTCAGTACTTC
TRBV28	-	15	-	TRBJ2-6	CASIPQASGANVLTF	TGTGCCAGCATCCCGCAGGCGTCTGGGGCCAACGTCCTGACTTTC
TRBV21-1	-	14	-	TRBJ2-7	CASSLQGGTYEQYF	TGTGCCAGCAGCTTACAGGGGGGGACCTACGAGCAGTACTTC
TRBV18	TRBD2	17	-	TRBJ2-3	CASSPRTSLAGTDTQYF	TGTGCCAGCTCACCAAGGACTAGCCTCGCTGGCACAGATACGCAGTATTTT
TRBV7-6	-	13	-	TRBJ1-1	CASAPVGGTEAFF	TGTGCCAGCGCCCCGGTGGGGGGCACTGAAGCTTTCTTT
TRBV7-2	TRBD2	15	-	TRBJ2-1	CASSLLLAGDNEQFF	TGTGCCAGCAGCTTATTGCTAGCGGGGGACAATGAGCAGTTCTTC
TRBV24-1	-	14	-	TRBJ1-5	CATSDRQLNQPQHF	TGTGCCACCAGTGATAGACAGCTTAATCAGCCCCAGCATTTT
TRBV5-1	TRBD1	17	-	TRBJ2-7	CASSYPNETGNPYEQYF	TGCGCCAGCAGCTATCCTAATGAGACAGGGAACCCCTACGAGCAGTACTTC
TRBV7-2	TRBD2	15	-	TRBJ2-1	CASSSFLAGDNEQFF	TGTGCCAGCAGCTCTTTTCTAGCGGGAGACAATGAGCAGTTCTTC
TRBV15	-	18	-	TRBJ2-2	CATSRGGHPMGRAGELFF	TGTGCCACCAGCAGGGGGGGACACCCAATGGGGAGGGCCGGGGAGCTGTTTTTT
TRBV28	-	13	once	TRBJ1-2	CASREGLNYGYTF	TGTGCCAGCAGGGAGGGCCTTAACTATGGCTACACCTTC
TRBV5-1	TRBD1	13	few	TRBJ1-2	CASSMGQNYGYTF	TGCGCCAGCAGCATGGGACAGAACTATGGCTACACCTTC
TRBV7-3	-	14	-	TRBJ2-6	CASSTYSGANVLTF	TGTGCCAGCAGCACATACTCTGGGGCCAACGTCCTGACTTTC
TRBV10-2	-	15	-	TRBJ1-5	CASSERAGSNQPQHF	TGCGCCAGCAGTGAAAGGGCAGGGTCTAATCAGCCCCAGCATTTT
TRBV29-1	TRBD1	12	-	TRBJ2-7	CSVVQGQNEQYF	TGCAGCGTTGTACAGGGGCAAAACGAGCAGTACTTC
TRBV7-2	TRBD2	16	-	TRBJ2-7	CASSLHQRELSYEQYF	TGTGCCAGCAGCTTGCACCAGCGGGAACTTTCCTACGAGCAGTACTTC
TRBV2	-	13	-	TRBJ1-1	CASSPESDTEAFF	TGTGCCAGCAGTCCCGAATCGGACACTGAAGCTTTCTTT
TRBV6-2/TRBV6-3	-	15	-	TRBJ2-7	CASSRVGSMAYEQYF	TGTGCCAGCAGCCGAGTGGGGAGTATGGCCTACGAGCAGTACTTC
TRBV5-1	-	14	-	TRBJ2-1	CASSLANSYNEQFF	TGCGCCAGCAGCTTGGCCAACTCCTACAATGAGCAGTTCTTC
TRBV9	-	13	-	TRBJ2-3	CASSVVGVDTQYF	TGTGCCAGCAGCGTAGTCGGGGTAGATACGCAGTATTTT
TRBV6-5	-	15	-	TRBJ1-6	CASSIAGTLNSPLHF	TGTGCCAGCAGTATTGCCGGGACACTTAATTCACCCCTCCACTTT
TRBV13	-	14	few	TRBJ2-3	CASRSRGVTDTQYF	TGTGCCAGCAGATCCAGGGGGGTTACAGATACGCAGTATTTT
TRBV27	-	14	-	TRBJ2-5	CASSLWGREETQYF	TGTGCCAGCAGTTTATGGGGCAGAGAAGAGACCCAGTACTTC
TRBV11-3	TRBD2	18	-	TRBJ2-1	CASSLVSSGWSSYNEQFF	TGTGCCAGCAGCTTAGTGTCTAGCGGGTGGAGCTCCTACAATGAGCAGTTCTTC
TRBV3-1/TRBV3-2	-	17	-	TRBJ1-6	CASSQGRFVGGGSPLHF	TGTGCCAGCAGCCAAGGCCGGTTTGTGGGAGGAGGTTCACCCCTCCACTTT
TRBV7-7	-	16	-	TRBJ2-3	CASSLEPYPLTDTQYF	TGTGCTAGCAGCTTAGAACCCTACCCCCTCACAGATACGCAGTATTTT
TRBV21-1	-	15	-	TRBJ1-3	CASSLHRGQRNTIYF	TGTGCCAGCAGCTTACACAGGGGGCAAAGAAACACCATATATTTT
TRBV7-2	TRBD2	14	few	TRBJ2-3	CASSLSGAHRTQYF	TGTGCCAGCAGTCTTAGCGGGGCCCACCGAACGCAGTATTTT
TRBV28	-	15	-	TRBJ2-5	CASSSSGQKQETQYF	TGTGCCAGCAGCTCGAGCGGACAGAAACAAGAGACCCAGTACTTC
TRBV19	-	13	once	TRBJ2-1	CASSIVLAGEQFF	TGTGCCAGTAGTATAGTACTAGCTGGTGAGCAGTTCTTC
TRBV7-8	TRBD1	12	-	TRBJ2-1	CASSLQGGEQFF	TGTGCCAGCAGTCTACAGGGGGGTGAGCAGTTCTTC
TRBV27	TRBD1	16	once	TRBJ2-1	CASSFRWQGAYNEQFF	TGTGCCAGCAGTTTCCGTTGGCAGGGGGCCTACAATGAGCAGTTCTTC
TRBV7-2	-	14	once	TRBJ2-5	CASAGKRKEETQYF	TGTGCCAGCGCTGGGAAGCGGAAAGAAGAGACCCAGTACTTC
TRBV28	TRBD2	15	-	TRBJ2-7	CASSIGTSGFYEQYF	TGTGCCAGCAGTATCGGGACTAGCGGGTTCTACGAGCAGTACTTC
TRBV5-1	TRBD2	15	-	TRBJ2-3	CASSPTSAYTDTQYF	TGCGCCAGCAGCCCGACTAGCGCTTACACAGATACGCAGTATTTT
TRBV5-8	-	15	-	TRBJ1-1	CASSRRGAGYTEAFF	TGTGCCAGCAGCCGTCGGGGGGCGGGGTACACTGAAGCTTTCTTT
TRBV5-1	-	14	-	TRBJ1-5	CASSLQGLHQPQHF	TGCGCCAGCAGCTTACAGGGTCTCCATCAGCCCCAGCATTTT
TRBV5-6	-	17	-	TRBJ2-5	CASTKTRAGALVETQYF	TGTGCCAGCACCAAGACCAGGGCAGGGGCTTTGGTAGAGACCCAGTACTTC
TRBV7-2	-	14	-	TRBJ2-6	CASSFNSGANVLTF	TGTGCCAGCAGCTTCAACTCTGGGGCCAACGTCCTGACTTTC
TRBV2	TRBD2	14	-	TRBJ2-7	CAWGGTSGTYEQYF	TGTGCCTGGGGAGGGACTAGCGGGACCTACGAGCAGTACTTC
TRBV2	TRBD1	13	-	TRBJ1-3	CASTRQGINTIYF	TGTGCCAGCACCAGACAGGGTATAAACACCATATATTTT
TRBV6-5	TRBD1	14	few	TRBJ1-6	CASRLGQGITPLHF	TGTGCCAGCAGACTTGGACAGGGGATAACACCCCTCCACTTT
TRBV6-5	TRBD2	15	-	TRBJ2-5	CASSLTSGREETQYF	TGTGCCAGCAGCTTAACTAGCGGGAGAGAAGAGACCCAGTACTTC
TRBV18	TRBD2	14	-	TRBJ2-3	CASSRTSETDTQYF	TGTGCCAGCTCAAGGACTAGCGAGACAGATACGCAGTATTTT
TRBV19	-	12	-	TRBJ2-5	CASKWEKETQYF	TGTGCCAGTAAATGGGAGAAAGAGACCCAGTACTTC
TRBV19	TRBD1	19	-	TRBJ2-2	CASGDSQLGKRINTGELFF	TGTGCCAGCGGGGACAGCCAGTTGGGGAAAAGGATAAACACCGGGGAGCTGTTTTTT
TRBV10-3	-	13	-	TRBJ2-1	CAIWSGLNNEQFF	TGTGCCATCTGGTCGGGACTTAACAATGAGCAGTTCTTC
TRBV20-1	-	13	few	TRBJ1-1	CSASDVGNTEAFF	TGCAGTGCTAGTGACGTCGGGAACACTGAAGCTTTCTTT
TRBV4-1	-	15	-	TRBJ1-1	CASSKSSIMNTEAFF	TGCGCCAGCAGCAAAAGCTCGATAATGAACACTGAAGCTTTCTTT
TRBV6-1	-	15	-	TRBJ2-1	CASSEIAASYNEQFF	TGTGCCAGCAGTGAAATCGCGGCCTCCTACAATGAGCAGTTCTTC
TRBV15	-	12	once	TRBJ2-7	CATSSPSDEQYF	TGTGCCACCAGCTCCCCCTCAGACGAGCAGTACTTC
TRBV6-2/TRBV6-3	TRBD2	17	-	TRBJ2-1	CASSYALAGVSHNEQFF	TGTGCCAGCAGTTACGCTCTAGCGGGAGTATCCCACAATGAGCAGTTCTTC
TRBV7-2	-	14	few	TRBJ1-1	CASSPRYRYTEAFF	TGTGCCAGCAGCCCCCGTTACAGGTACACTGAAGCTTTCTTT
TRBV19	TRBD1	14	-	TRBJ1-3	CASRTGDAGNTIYF	TGTGCCAGTCGAACAGGGGACGCTGGAAACACCATATATTTT
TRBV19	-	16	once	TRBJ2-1	CASSIGGVGPYNEQFF	TGTGCCAGTAGTATAGGCGGGGTGGGCCCTTACAATGAGCAGTTCTTC
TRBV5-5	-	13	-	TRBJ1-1	CAIPWGVGTEAFF	TGTGCCATACCATGGGGGGTCGGGACTGAAGCTTTCTTT